The 9 T cell receptor beta chains presented below share a single source sample, sequenced in a study of neoadjuvant nivolumab and ipilimumab in lung cancer (TCRdb year 2020). This specimen's time point label, interpreted: pretherapy, before neoadjuvant immune checkpoint inhibitors. Libraries were made using the immunoSEQ multiplex PCR assay. TCRdb holds this immuneACCESS table with in-frame rearrangements only. Some clones are missing; in checked studies, unresolved V genes explain under half, and the rest has no known cause. The sample table records some 38,000 clones; 89% of these occur just once. Of the sample, approximately 3.3% falls within the top ten clones. The sample here was peripheral blood, taken before neoadjuvant nivolumab, alone or with ipilimumab. Receptors were obtained from an adult with non-small cell lung cancer.

This chain links TRBV15 with TRBJ2-5, with 10 bases aligning to TRBD1. J gave up 1 base and V 0 bases, and 8 bases lay outside the gene matches. The CDR3 is made up of 18 amino acids. CDR1 and CDR2 from the germline V gene are LNHNV and YYDKDF (reference sequence). The CDR3 is CATSRDRSRTGGQETQYF. CDR3 coding DNA: TGTGCCACCAGCAGAGATAGATCAAGGACAGGGGGCCAAGAGACCCAGTACTTC. The full variable domain, completed using reference TRBV15 and TRBJ2-5, is DAMVIQNPRYQVTQFGKPVTLSCSQTLNHNVMYWYQQKSSQAPKLLFHYYDKDFNNEADTPDNFQSRRPNTSFCFLDIRSPGLGDTAMYLCATSRDRSRTGGQETQYFGPGTRLLVL.

The gene calls are TRBV7-2 and TRBJ2-3, with no clear D. The germline V gene has CDR1 SGHTA and CDR2 FQGNSA. The CDR3 length is 13 residues. The V end lost 5 bases, the J end lost 2 bases, and 8 bases lay between the germline ends. CDR3 protein: CASSPRLTDTQYF. In nucleotides, the CDR3 is TGTGCCAGCAGCCCAAGACTCACAGATACGCAGTATTTT.

The DNA for the CDR3 is TGTGCCAGCAGCTTCTCCGGGACTACCCCCTACGAGCAGTACTTC. Translated, it gives CASSFSGTTPYEQYF. The rearrangement links TRBV7-8 to TRBJ2-7; 7 positions match TRBD2. This CDR3 contains 15 residues. V lost 3 bases to trimming and J lost 2 bases; unmatched junction nucleotides: 7. Germline V gene sequence: CDR1 SGHVS, CDR2 FQNEAQ.

V gene TRBV7-8 combines with J gene TRBJ1-3; D call uncertain. The CDR3 is 15 residues long. CDR1 is SGHVS, CDR2 FQNEAQ, per germline. The V end was cut by 2 bases, the J end by 1 base, with 9 bases between. CDR3 nucleotides: TGTGCCAGCAGCTTATTTTTGGGATCTGGAAACACCATATATTTT. This sequence encodes CASSLFLGSGNTIYF.

The chain couples TRBV10-2 to TRBJ2-5, with 12 positions matching TRBD2. After removal of 10 bases from V and 5 bases from J, the junction contained 5 bases not matched to a gene. The CDR3 spans 13 residues. The germline V gene has CDR1 WSHSY and CDR2 SAAADI. CDR3 nucleotides: TGCGCCACCGGGACTAGCGGGCCGGAGACCCAGTACTTC. The encoded protein is CATGTSGPETQYF.

The rearrangement uses TRBV5-1 and TRBJ1-1; tentative D call: TRBD1 (5 bases). From germline, CDR1 is SGHRS and CDR2 YFSETQ. With 0 bases removed from V and 1 base from J, the gap between germline ends came to 10 bases. The CDR3 loop spans 15 amino acids. The CDR3 DNA reads as TGCGCCAGCAGCTTGGACGAGGGGACGAACACTGAAGCTTTCTTT. It specifies CASSLDEGTNTEAFF.

The CDR3 bases are TGTGCCAGCAGCTCCGGGACTAGCGGGAGGGTCGCGGGGGAGACCCAGTACTTC. Amino acid sequence: CASSSGTSGRVAGETQYF. The chain joins TRBV7-6 to TRBJ2-5, with TRBD2 identical over 16 bases. The length of the CDR3 is 18 residues. V dropped 4 bases and J dropped 5; count of bases not matched to a gene: 10. CDR1 is SGHVS and CDR2 is FNYEAQ in the germline V gene.

The chain joins TRBV7-9 to TRBJ1-2; 8 nucleotides line up with TRBD1. Germline CDR1 SEHNR, CDR2 FQNEAQ (reference sequence). This CDR3 is 13 amino acids long. J was trimmed by 2 bases and V by 8 bases; bases with no gene match: 4. DNA of the CDR3: TGTGCCAGCGGCTGGACAGGGAACTATGGCTACACCTTC. This codes for CASGWTGNYGYTF.

The chain couples TRBV15 to TRBJ2-7, with 11 bases matching TRBD2. The CDR3 is 17 residues long. CDR1 LNHNV and CDR2 YYDKDF come from the germline V gene (reference sequence). The V and J ends lost 1 base and 1 base, in that order; junction bases with no gene match: 6. The CDR3 spells CATSRGTTSGVSYEQYF. DNA of the CDR3: TGTGCCACCAGCAGAGGAACGACTAGCGGGGTTTCCTACGAGCAGTACTTC.